This entry lists 30 T cell receptor beta chains sequenced from one sample in a study of blood T cells in healthy people across ages. The use of a sample-barcoded 5' primer and a J-beta primer mix characterized a second PCR of roughly 7 to 11 cycles. TCRdb reanalysed the 5' RACE reads using MiXCR and keeps one entry per CDR3 protein. The sample holds 1.2 million to 1.5 million distinct CDR3 sequences, roughly 40% seen once. Input material: blood. Every receptor here comes from a woman in her late teens or twenties in good health.

In this sample, this clonotype turned up a few times. V usage is TRBV20-1 and J usage is TRBJ2-3; 7 nucleotides align to TRBD2. The CDR3 is 15 residues long. Trimming cost V 5 bases and J 0 bases; bases outside gene matches: 8. Per the germline V gene, CDR1 is DFQATT and CDR2 is SNEGSKA (reference sequence). The CDR3 DNA is TGCAGTGCTTACCCTAGCGGCACTAGCACAGATACGCAGTATTTT. This sequence encodes CSAYPSGTSTDTQYF.

This sequence joins TRBV6-5 and TRBJ1-1; TRBD1 matches 10 bases. V was pared by 7 bases and J by 5 bases, with 7 bases of the junction left unmatched. The CDR3 sequence is 14 residues long. Germline lookup yields CDR1 MNHEY and CDR2 SVGAGI. The CDR3 loop reads CASTLTGGSTEAFF. The CDR3 DNA follows: TGTGCCAGCACTCTGACAGGGGGCAGTACTGAAGCTTTCTTT.

This chain uses TRBV12-3 or TRBV12-4 with TRBJ2-3; 7 bases are shared with TRBD1. CDR3 size: 15 residues. J gave up 5 bases and V 6 bases, and 11 bases lay outside the gene matches. The CDR3 protein is CASSPARGPKDTQYF. The CDR3 nucleotides read TGTGCCAGCAGCCCCGCGAGGGGGCCAAAAGATACGCAGTATTTT.

The V and J genes are TRBV20-1 and TRBJ2-5; TRBD1 matches at 7 bases. The CDR3 has 15 amino acids. The germline gives CDR1 DFQATT, CDR2 SNEGSKA (reference sequence). V lost 2 bases to trimming and J lost 11 bases; unmatched junction nucleotides: 17. CDR3 DNA: TGCAGTGCTAGAAGTGGTGGGCAGGGGGTGTGGGAGCAGTACTTC. Its protein product is CSARSGGQGVWEQYF.

This clonotype was counted a few times. The V and J genes are TRBV7-2 and TRBJ2-1; 10 nucleotides line up with TRBD2. Trimming at V came to 4 bases and at J to 7 bases, leaving 7 bases not matched to a gene. The V gene's germline CDR1 is SGHTA and CDR2 FQGNSA. CDR3 length: 15 residues. The CDR3 sequence is CASSSLSGGGNEQFF. In DNA, the CDR3 is TGTGCCAGCAGCTCGCTAAGCGGGGGGGGGAATGAGCAGTTCTTC.

The gene calls are TRBV20-1 and TRBJ1-1, with D maybe TRBD1 (6 bases). V was shortened by 0 bases and J by 2 bases, with 13 bases between the two germline ends. CDR3 length: 15 residues. Germline V lookup: CDR1 DFQATT, CDR2 SNEGSKA (reference sequence). The DNA for the CDR3 is TGCAGTGCTAGAGATAGGGGGGGACCTAACACTGAAGCTTTCTTT. Its protein product is CSARDRGGPNTEAFF.

This sequence joins TRBV20-1 and TRBJ2-1; 11 nucleotides agree with TRBD2. This CDR3 region has 18 residues. In germline, CDR1 is DFQATT, CDR2 SNEGSKA (reference sequence). V trimming: 0 bases; J trimming: 1 base; junction bases outside the gene matches: 8. CDR3 sequence: CSARDRMLAGGSYNEQFF. As DNA, the CDR3 is TGCAGTGCTAGAGATCGGATGCTAGCGGGGGGATCCTACAATGAGCAGTTCTTC.

Written as DNA, the CDR3 is TGCGCCAGCAGCCGGCTTGGCGCTAACTATGGCTACACCTTC. This encodes CASSRLGANYGYTF. V gene TRBV4-1 combines with J gene TRBJ1-2; D remains unclear. The CDR3 consists of 14 residues. Trimming stripped 4 bases from V and 0 bases from J, with 9 bases between. Per germline, CDR1 MGHRA and CDR2 YSYEKL.

This CDR3 reads CAISVGQGDQETQYF. CDR3 sequence (DNA): TGTGCCATCAGTGTCGGGCAGGGGGACCAAGAGACCCAGTACTTC. The chain couples TRBV10-3 to TRBJ2-4; TRBD1 matches 7 bases. Matching the DNA end better, TRBJ2-5 makes the J call doubtful. Germline V gives CDR1 ENHRY, CDR2 SYGVKD. The CDR3 totals 15 residues.

This clonotype was seen more than once but under ten times. The chain has TRBV5-1 and TRBJ2-2; the match to TRBD2 covers 8 bases. The ends lost 0 bases at V and 5 bases at J; junction bases unmatched: 6. CDR3 length: 16 amino acids. The germline V gene encodes CDR1 SGHRS and CDR2 YFSETQ. CDR3: CASSLAAGVGTGELFF. In nucleotides, the CDR3 is TGCGCCAGCAGCTTGGCAGCGGGGGTTGGAACCGGGGAGCTGTTTTTT.

The gene calls are TRBV6-5 and TRBJ1-4, with D perhaps matching TRBD1 (5 bases). The germline V and J ends were trimmed by 3 bases and 14 bases, with 16 bases remaining between them. The CDR3 contains 13 residues. Germline V lookup: CDR1 MNHEY, CDR2 SVGAGI. CDR3 protein: CASSYTQGSSLFF. CDR3 nucleotides: TGTGCCAGCAGTTATACCCAGGGTAGTTCCCTGTTTTTT.

This clonotype was found a few times. The rearrangement uses TRBV3-1 and TRBJ1-5, with a possible D match to TRBD1 (6 bases). This CDR3 spans 14 amino acids. The V end was cut by 2 bases, the J end by 3 bases, with 8 bases between. Germline loops: CDR1 LGHDT, CDR2 YNNKEL (reference sequence). In DNA, the CDR3 is TGTGCCAGCAGCCAAACAGGGAACAATCAGCCCCAGCATTTT. This codes for CASSQTGNNQPQHF.

This chain connects TRBV10-1 to TRBJ2-2; D is uncertain. Trimming cost V 0 bases and J 3 bases, with 5 bases left between them. This CDR3 region has 14 residues. The germline V gene has CDR1 WNHNN and CDR2 SYGVQD (reference sequence). CDR3 region: CASSESRDTGELFF. The DNA of the CDR3 is TGCGCCAGCAGTGAGTCTCGGGACACCGGGGAGCTGTTTTTT.

The rearrangement uses TRBV20-1 and TRBJ2-3; 9 positions match TRBD1. V gave up 3 bases and J gave up 3 bases; unmatched junction bases: 10. This CDR3 is built from 16 residues. Germline CDR1 is DFQATT and CDR2 is SNEGSKA (reference sequence). CDR3 sequence reads: CSASRTGQGRTDTQYF. The DNA for the CDR3 is TGCAGTGCTAGCCGGACCGGACAGGGGAGGACAGATACGCAGTATTTT.

On this clonotype itself: This may arise from a read error, as a much more abundant clone is one base away. This chain links TRBV10-3 with TRBJ1-5; no clear D gene. The germline CDR1 and CDR2 sequences are ENHRY and SYGVKD. Trimming removed 6 bases from V and 3 bases from J, with 15 bases in between. The CDR3 runs to 15 residues. As DNA, the CDR3 is TGTGCCATCAGACCCGTCGAGGTCCCCAATCAGCCCCAGCATTTT. It yields the protein CAIRPVEVPNQPQHF.

Written as DNA, the CDR3 is TGCGCCAGCAGCCAAGACCGGGACAGGACCCTTTCCTACGAGCAGTACTTC. Translating gives CASSQDRDRTLSYEQYF. J is TRBJ2-7 and V is TRBV4-1, with 8 bases aligning to TRBD1. With V trimmed by 0 bases and J by 1 base, 8 bases remained unmatched. Germline loops: CDR1 MGHRA, CDR2 YSYEKL. The CDR3 contains 17 residues.

This clonotype was seen once. The rearrangement joins TRBV30 to TRBJ1-4, with 10 positions matching TRBD1. This CDR3 spans 14 amino acids. Germline V lookup: CDR1 GTSNPN, CDR2 SVGIG (reference sequence). V shed 5 bases, J shed 7 bases, and the junction held 7 bases outside the gene matches. The CDR3 DNA reads as TGTGCCTGGGGGCCCGGGACAGGGGCTGAAAAACTGTTTTTT. It codes for CAWGPGTGAEKLFF.

A note on this clonotype: A much larger clone differs from this one at a single base, so this may be a read error. The chain uses TRBV28 and TRBJ1-6, with 7 bases identical to TRBD1. J lost 0 bases, V lost 7 bases, and 6 bases had no gene match. The CDR3 is 16 amino acids. Germline V CDR1 and CDR2: MDHEN, SYDVKM. For the CDR3, the DNA is TGTGCCAGCACCCTAGGGGGCACCTCCTATAATTCACCCCTCCACTTT. Translating it yields CASTLGGTSYNSPLHF.

The V and J genes are TRBV14 and TRBJ2-7; TRBD1 matches at 9 bases. From germline, CDR1 is SGHDN and CDR2 FVKESK. The trim removed 3 bases at V and 3 bases at J, leaving 6 bases unmatched. The CDR3 length is 15 residues. CDR3 region: CASSHGTGNDYEQYF. The DNA of the CDR3 is TGTGCCAGCAGCCACGGGACAGGGAATGACTACGAGCAGTACTTC. The full variable domain, with the rest looked up from reference TRBV14 and TRBJ2-7, is EAGVTQFPSHSVIEKGQTVTLRCDPISGHDNLYWYRRVMGKEIKFLLHFVKESKQDESGMPNNRFLAERTGGTYSTLKVQPAELEDSGVYFCASSHGTGNDYEQYFGPGTRLTVT.

This clonotype occurred a few times. The V call is TRBV7-8, the J call TRBJ1-1, with 9 bases matching TRBD1. With V trimmed by 5 bases and J by 0 bases, 4 bases remained unmatched. Per the germline V gene, CDR1 is SGHVS and CDR2 is FQNEAQ. The CDR3 length is 15 residues. CDR3 protein: CASSPHRGLNTEAFF. As DNA, the CDR3 is TGTGCCAGCAGCCCCCACAGGGGGCTGAACACTGAAGCTTTCTTT.

This clonotype has a single count. The chain combines TRBV11-2 with TRBJ2-5, with 10 bases lining up with TRBD2. The DNA matches TRBJ2-7 better at its end, which makes the J call doubtful. This CDR3 has 13 residues. CDR1 is SGHAT and CDR2 is FQNNGV in the germline V gene. The CDR3 DNA sequence: TGTGCCAGCCACCTAGCGGGGGCCTACGAGCAGTACTTC. Its protein product is CASHLAGAYEQYF.

This rearrangement joins TRBV5-4 to TRBJ1-2, with 11 bases matching TRBD1. Germline V lookup: CDR1 SGHNT, CDR2 YYREEE (reference sequence). This CDR3 is built from 15 residues. Trimming at V came to 1 base and at J to 10 bases, leaving 9 bases not matched to a gene. The CDR3 DNA reads as TGTGCCAGCAGCTTGACGCCGGGACAGGGGGACGACTACACCTTC. Translation gives CASSLTPGQGDDYTF.

This clonotype was picked up one time. This rearrangement joins TRBV20-1 to TRBJ2-7; no definite D call. The germline gives CDR1 DFQATT, CDR2 SNEGSKA (reference sequence). Between the trimmed V and J ends, which lost 3 bases and 0 bases, there was a span of 15 bases. This CDR3 is 15 amino acids long. The CDR3 coding sequence is TGCAGTGCTAGGTTTAGCTATTCCCCCTCCTACGAGCAGTACTTC. Protein: CSARFSYSPSYEQYF.

This chain joins TRBV6-6 and TRBJ1-6; D call uncertain. This CDR3 comprises 12 residues. Germline CDR1 is MNHNY and CDR2 is SVGAGI (reference sequence). The V end was cut by 11 bases, the J end by 5 bases, with 10 bases between. The CDR3 loop is CACADNNSPLHF. The DNA for the CDR3 is TGTGCCTGCGCCGATAATAATTCACCCCTCCACTTT.

For the CDR3, the DNA is TGTGCCATCAGTGAGCCGAGGAGCCACTATGGCTACACCTTC. Translation gives CAISEPRSHYGYTF. The chain joins TRBV10-3 to TRBJ1-2; D not certain. Trimming shortened V by 2 bases and J by 3 bases, and 10 bases separated the two germline ends. The CDR3 is 14 residues long. Germline assignment: CDR1 ENHRY and CDR2 SYGVKD.

The V and J genes are TRBV3-1 and TRBJ2-1, with D possibly being TRBD2 (6 bases). V dropped 0 bases and J dropped 0 bases, with 12 bases sitting between them. Germline V lookup: CDR1 LGHDT, CDR2 YNNKEL (reference sequence). This CDR3 comprises 17 residues. The CDR3 spells CASSQEWGVSSYNEQFF. The CDR3 coding sequence is TGTGCCAGCAGCCAAGAGTGGGGGGTTAGCTCCTACAATGAGCAGTTCTTC.

In this sample, this clonotype turned up a few times. V is TRBV20-1 and J is TRBJ2-1; tentative D call: TRBD2 (5 bases). Trimming cost V 3 bases and J 0 bases, with 12 bases left between them. The CDR3 is 15 amino acids. CDR1 and CDR2 (germline): DFQATT, SNEGSKA (reference sequence). The CDR3 protein is CSARSSAFSYNEQFF. DNA for the CDR3: TGCAGTGCTAGGAGTAGCGCCTTCTCCTACAATGAGCAGTTCTTC.

This clonotype came up a few times. The gene calls are TRBV6-1 and TRBJ2-3; weak D call: TRBD2 (7 bases). Germline loops: CDR1 MNHNS, CDR2 SASEGT. Trimming stripped 2 bases from V and 0 bases from J, with 12 bases between. The CDR3 covers 16 residues. The CDR3 is CASSERGAVSTDTQYF. The DNA for the CDR3 is TGTGCCAGCAGTGAACGGGGGGCAGTAAGCACAGATACGCAGTATTTT.

Only a few counts were recorded for this clonotype. This chain uses TRBV18 with TRBJ1-1; D gene unclear. CDR1 is KGHSH and CDR2 is LQKENI in the germline V gene. The CDR3 is 14 residues long. Between the trimmed V and J ends, which lost 3 bases and 1 base, there was a span of 9 bases. In DNA, the CDR3 is TGTGCCAGCTCACCCCCTCCTGGGAACACTGAAGCTTTCTTT. This codes for CASSPPPGNTEAFF.

V is TRBV27 and J is TRBJ1-2; 8 nucleotides agree with TRBD1. The CDR3 has 14 residues. From germline, CDR1 is MNHEY and CDR2 SMNVEV (reference sequence). J gave up 8 bases and V 6 bases, and 11 bases lay outside the gene matches. This CDR3 is CASRPGTGVGGYTF. As DNA, the CDR3 is TGTGCCAGCAGACCAGGGACAGGTGTGGGAGGCTACACCTTC.